These T cell receptor beta chains were read from a single sample in a study of cytomegalovirus exposure and HLA in healthy donors. The protocol was immunoSEQ multiplex PCR, while the TCRdb copy is restricted to in-frame clones and leaves out a portion. The sample carries 100,000 to 150,000 clones, 80% recorded once. Material for sequencing was PBMCs. The receptors come from a man aged 40-49 years in good health and CMV-seronegative. Both conserved end residues are part of each CDR3. D genes are given only for firm matches. Expanded clones are given a class, and other clones once, few, many or no size at all.

d_gene,abundance,v_gene,j_gene,CDR3aa,CDR3nt
.,.,TRBV9,TRBJ2-2,CASSVAGGTGELFF,TGTGCCAGCAGCGTAGCCGGGGGCACCGGGGAGCTGTTTTTT
.,.,TRBV19,TRBJ1-5,CASSNQRQGNQPQHF,TGTGCCAGTAGTAACCAACGACAGGGCAATCAGCCCCAGCATTTT
.,.,TRBV5-1,TRBJ1-1,CASSSPGGTEAFF,TGCGCCAGCAGCTCCCCGGGGGGGACTGAAGCTTTCTTT
.,.,TRBV11-2,TRBJ2-7,CASTIHVQGKYEQYF,TGTGCCAGCACCATCCACGTCCAGGGGAAGTACGAGCAGTACTTC
.,.,TRBV2,TRBJ2-4,CASSEEVGGLPGIFQYF,TGTGCCAGCAGTGAAGAGGTCGGGGGACTTCCAGGTATTTTTCAGTACTTC
.,.,TRBV5-6,TRBJ1-2,CASSLAGSEVYGYTF,TGTGCCAGCAGCTTGGCGGGTTCAGAGGTCTATGGCTACACCTTC
.,.,TRBV27,TRBJ2-7,CASSFPGQGIYEQYF,TGTGCCAGCAGTTTCCCCGGCCAGGGGATCTACGAGCAGTACTTC
TRBD1,few,TRBV7-9,TRBJ1-4,CASSSQGANEKLFF,TGTGCCAGCAGCTCACAGGGGGCTAATGAAAAACTGTTTTTT
TRBD1,.,TRBV19,TRBJ2-5,CASRTQGNSVETQYF,TGTGCCAGTAGAACACAGGGGAATAGCGTGGAGACCCAGTACTTC
.,few,TRBV18,TRBJ1-5,CASSQQRTEHQPQHF,TGTGCCAGCTCACAACAAAGGACAGAACATCAGCCCCAGCATTTT
TRBD1,.,TRBV19,TRBJ1-5,CASSRQGQPQHF,TGTGCCAGTAGTAGACAGGGACAGCCCCAGCATTTT
.,few,TRBV7-3,TRBJ2-5,CASSLGGAGETQYF,TGTGCCAGCAGCTTAGGGGGCGCGGGAGAGACCCAGTACTTC
.,.,TRBV7-6,TRBJ2-2,CASSRPAGLATGELFF,TGTGCCAGCAGCCGCCCGGCGGGACTGGCCACCGGGGAGCTGTTTTTT
.,once,TRBV30,TRBJ1-1,CAWSQGGRGGTEAFF,TGTGCCTGGAGTCAAGGGGGGAGGGGGGGCACTGAAGCTTTCTTT
.,.,TRBV5-1,TRBJ2-7,CASSLGAGGLSYEQYF,TGCGCCAGCAGCTTGGGAGCCGGGGGGCTTTCCTACGAGCAGTACTTC
TRBD1,once,TRBV28,TRBJ2-2,CASSYRGTGELFF,TGTGCCAGCAGTTACAGGGGGACCGGGGAGCTGTTTTTT
.,.,TRBV19,TRBJ1-1,CASTYQNTEAFF,TGTGCCAGTACCTACCAGAACACTGAAGCTTTCTTT
.,.,TRBV7-6,TRBJ2-5,CASSDGGHGETQYF,TGTGCCAGCAGCGACGGGGGTCACGGAGAGACCCAGTACTTC
.,.,TRBV14,TRBJ2-7,CASSQVWRDEQYF,TGTGCCAGCAGCCAAGTTTGGAGGGACGAGCAGTACTTC
TRBD1,.,TRBV28,TRBJ1-6,CASRGQGYNSPLHF,TGTGCCAGCAGGGGACAGGGTTATAATTCACCCCTCCACTTT
.,.,TRBV21-1,TRBJ2-7,CASSTDRGRGSYEQYF,TGTGCCAGCAGCACGGACAGGGGGCGCGGGTCCTACGAGCAGTACTTC
.,.,TRBV6-1,TRBJ2-1,CASPGPADEQFF,TGTGCCAGCCCCGGTCCGGCGGATGAGCAGTTCTTC
TRBD2,few,TRBV2,TRBJ2-5,CASSAGTKQETQYF,TGTGCCAGCAGTGCGGGGACTAAACAAGAGACCCAGTACTTC
.,few,TRBV5-1,TRBJ1-1,CASSPVPDRYGGFEAFF,TGCGCCAGCAGCCCCGTCCCAGACAGGTATGGGGGTTTTGAAGCTTTCTTT